What follows is one TCR beta chain and its context. Its target is not known. This sample is part of a study of glioma-infiltrating T cells after dendritic cell vaccination. The study, taken as a whole, reports: The cohort had few patients with full blood and tumor sets.

Input was roughly 2.2 ug genomic DNA, or all available if less. Primers: 60 V beta forward and 13 J beta reverse. Produced via immunoSEQ multiplex PCR; TCRdb's table is partial and in-frame only. The sample includes about 92,000 clones, approximately 84% of them seen just once. Germline CDR1 reads MNHEY; CDR2 reads SMNVEV (reference sequence). V was clipped by 5 bases and J by 0 bases, with 11 bases between them. This CDR3 is built from 14 residues. The sequence came from a human donor with glioblastoma. This specimen consisted of blood, obtained before dendritic cell vaccination. The chain is built from TRBV27 and TRBJ2-7; D perhaps matches TRBD1 (6 bases). The CDR3 coding sequence is TGTGCCAGCAGTAATAACAGGGTCTCCTACGAGCAGTACTTC. Its protein is CASSNNRVSYEQYF.